One sample yielded the 26 T cell receptor beta chains listed below, sequenced in a study of CD8 T cells in Susac syndrome. Reverse transcription of about 0.5 to 1 ug RNA was carried out with random hexamers. MiXCR, applied by TCRdb to the immunoSEQ multiplex PCR reads, yields one record per CDR3 protein. This sample has some 400,000 distinct CDR3 sequences, with roughly 85% found just once. Sequenced input: CD8+ T cells from PBMCs. The origin of the receptors is a human donor with multiple sclerosis.

The chain combines TRBV27 with TRBJ1-2; no reliable D call. V lost 2 bases and J lost 2, with 9 bases in between. Germline lookup yields CDR1 MNHEY and CDR2 SMNVEV (reference sequence). The CDR3 has 14 amino acids. CDR3 sequence (DNA): TGTGCCAGCAGTTTAGCCAGATCCAACTATGGCTACACCTTC. Translation gives CASSLARSNYGYTF.

The V and J genes are TRBV11-2 and TRBJ2-7, with D maybe TRBD1 (5 bases). Germline V gives CDR1 SGHAT, CDR2 FQNNGV. This CDR3 region has 10 residues. Trimming left V 8 bases short and J 6 bases short, with 8 bases between. CDR3 protein: CASGTGEQYF. The CDR3 nucleotides are TGTGCCAGCGGTACAGGCGAGCAGTACTTC.

V and J are TRBV14 and TRBJ2-3, with 11 bases that match TRBD2. Trimming cost V 4 bases and J 4 bases; bases outside gene matches: 7. The CDR3 runs 16 residues. CDR1 is SGHDN, CDR2 FVKESK, per germline. The CDR3 is CASSPNLAGGADTQYF. The CDR3 DNA reads TGTGCCAGCAGCCCAAACCTAGCGGGGGGTGCAGATACGCAGTATTTT.

The chain links TRBV14 to TRBJ2-5; 14 positions match TRBD2. Unmatched junction bases numbered 8, after V lost 4 bases and J lost 1 base. Germline V lookup: CDR1 SGHDN, CDR2 FVKESK. This CDR3 spans 18 amino acids. The CDR3 DNA follows: TGTGCCAGCAGCCCCGGGACTAGCGGGGGAATCTTCCAAGAGACCCAGTACTTC. Its protein product is CASSPGTSGGIFQETQYF.

This clonotype came up a few times. V usage is TRBV7-8 and J usage is TRBJ2-1; 7 bases match TRBD2. In germline, CDR1 is SGHVS, CDR2 FQNEAQ. CDR3 length: 15 residues. V was clipped by 4 bases and J by 8 bases; unmatched bases: 11. In DNA form, the CDR3 reads TGTGCCAGCAGCTGGGCCGGGGGGAGGGTTGATGAGCAGTTCTTC. It is translated as CASSWAGGRVDEQFF.

This clonotype was counted once. The V gene is TRBV12-3 or TRBV12-4, the J gene TRBJ1-1; TRBD1 matches at 8 bases. J lost 5 bases, V lost 1 base, and 9 bases had no gene match. This CDR3 spans 16 amino acids. The CDR3 here is CASSLGPQGGITEAFF. In DNA, the CDR3 is TGTGCCAGCAGTTTAGGGCCACAGGGGGGTATAACTGAAGCTTTCTTT.

This chain connects TRBV5-4 to TRBJ2-7, with D perhaps given as TRBD1 or TRBD2 (5 bases each). V lost 1 base to trimming and J lost 5 bases, with 10 bases between them. Germline V gene sequence: CDR1 SGHNT, CDR2 YYREEE (reference sequence). This CDR3 has 13 amino acids. CDR3 sequence: CASSLPGSDEQYF. The CDR3 DNA follows: TGTGCCAGCAGCTTGCCAGGGAGTGACGAGCAGTACTTC. Based on the CDR3 plus reference TRBV5-4 and TRBJ2-7, the full variable domain is ETGVTQSPTHLIKTRGQQVTLRCSSQSGHNTVSWYQQALGQGPQFIFQYYREEENGRGNFPPRFSGLQFPNYSSELNVNALELDDSALYLCASSLPGSDEQYFGPGTRLTVT.

The V and J genes are TRBV5-1 and TRBJ2-7; 7 bases fit TRBD1. The trim removed 1 base at V and 4 bases at J, leaving 8 bases unmatched. The germline V gene has CDR1 SGHRS and CDR2 YFSETQ. CDR3 length equals 15 residues. CDR3 in DNA: TGCGCCAGCAGCTTGTGGTTACAGGGGAATTACGAGCAGTACTTC. Its protein product is CASSLWLQGNYEQYF.

The chain combines TRBV5-1 with TRBJ2-3; 8 bases align to TRBD2. With V trimmed by 0 bases and J by 1 base, 4 bases remained unmatched. CDR3 length: 16 residues. Germline CDR1 reads SGHRS; CDR2 reads YFSETQ. CDR3 in amino acids: CASSLAPAGGTDTQYF. The CDR3 DNA reads TGCGCCAGCAGCTTGGCACCAGCGGGGGGCACAGATACGCAGTATTTT.

The chain combines TRBV13 with TRBJ2-3; TRBD2 matches at 9 bases. Germline lookup yields CDR1 PRHDT and CDR2 FYEKMQ (reference sequence). V lost 6 bases and J lost 2; bases outside the gene matches: 12. The CDR3 is 17 amino acids. CDR3 amino acids: CASSSKGLAGITDTQYF. The CDR3, as DNA: TGTGCCAGCAGTTCAAAAGGGCTAGCGGGGATCACAGATACGCAGTATTTT.

This chain links TRBV29-1 with TRBJ1-2; D might be TRBD1 (5 bases). Trimming shortened V by 0 bases and J by 2 bases, and 10 bases separated the two germline ends. CDR1 and CDR2 from the germline V gene are SQVTM and ANQGSEA. The CDR3 covers 14 residues. The CDR3 loop reads CSVEDLAGNYGYTF. The CDR3 nucleotides read TGCAGCGTTGAAGACTTGGCAGGGAACTATGGCTACACCTTC.

The chain employs TRBV28 and TRBJ2-1; 7 bases map to TRBD2. CDR3 size: 18 residues. Germline V gives CDR1 MDHEN, CDR2 SYDVKM. V lost 2 bases, J lost 3 bases, and 13 bases stayed unmatched. CDR3: CASSLGLAEGGSYNEQFF. The CDR3 bases are TGTGCCAGCAGTTTAGGTTTGGCGGAAGGCGGGAGCTACAATGAGCAGTTCTTC.

This clonotype turned up a few times. This chain links TRBV6-1 with TRBJ2-7; D not resolved. The V end lost 2 bases, the J end lost 1 base, and 6 bases lay between the germline ends. CDR3 size: 13 residues. In germline, CDR1 is MNHNS, CDR2 SASEGT. CDR3: CASSEFTSYEQYF. CDR3 sequence (DNA): TGTGCCAGCAGTGAATTCACATCCTACGAGCAGTACTTC.

This clonotype came up once. The rearrangement links TRBV18 to TRBJ2-7, with D maybe TRBD2 (5 bases). This CDR3 has 14 residues. The V end was cut by 2 bases, the J end by 6 bases, with 14 bases between. The germline V gene has CDR1 KGHSH and CDR2 LQKENI. CDR3 coding DNA: TGTGCCAGCTCACCAATTGGAGGCCCCCTCGAGCAGTACTTC. Encoded protein: CASSPIGGPLEQYF.

The chain employs TRBV10-2 and TRBJ2-7; 9 bases match TRBD2. Germline CDR1 and CDR2: WSHSY and SAAADI. Trimming took 2 bases from V and 4 from J; bases not matched to a gene: 6. This CDR3 is 15 amino acids long. In nucleotides, the CDR3 is TGCGCCAGCAGTGAGATTAGCGGGAGTCTGTACGAGCAGTACTTC. It encodes CASSEISGSLYEQYF.

Details on this clonotype: The junction and the germline gene differ at one end; a read error may be behind it. The genes are TRBV5-6 and TRBJ1-2; D is possibly TRBD1 (5 bases). In germline, CDR1 is SGHDT, CDR2 YYEEEE. This CDR3 has 18 residues. The CDR3 DNA reads as TGTGCCGGCAGCCTAAACATACACCGTGAGCTATTAGGGGATGGCTACACCTTC. Its translation: CAGSLNIHRELLGDGYTF.

J is TRBJ2-3 and V is TRBV5-8; 7 nucleotides agree with TRBD2. The V and J ends lost 0 bases and 0 bases, in that order; junction bases with no gene match: 4. From germline, CDR1 is SGHTS and CDR2 YDEGEE. The CDR3 has 16 residues. The CDR3 spells CASSLGSSGSTDTQYF. CDR3 coding DNA: TGTGCCAGCAGCTTGGGGTCTAGCGGCAGCACAGATACGCAGTATTTT.

In this sample, this clonotype turned up a few times. The chain uses TRBV12-5 and TRBJ1-1; D is uncertain. CDR1 and CDR2 (germline): LGHNT, FRNRAP. This CDR3 comprises 11 residues. Trimming removed 6 bases from V and 4 bases from J, with 6 bases in between. The CDR3 region has the DNA TGTGCTAGTGGCGCTGGCACTGAAGCTTTCTTT. This sequence encodes CASGAGTEAFF.

The V and J genes are TRBV6-1 and TRBJ2-7; D call uncertain. V lost 8 bases and J lost 3, with 14 bases in between. This CDR3 contains 13 residues. Looked up from germline, CDR1 is MNHNS and CDR2 is SASEGT. This CDR3 is CASGKGFIYEQYF. DNA of the CDR3: TGTGCCAGCGGTAAAGGGTTTATCTACGAGCAGTACTTC.

The V and J genes are TRBV9 and TRBJ2-6; D uncertain. The CDR3 spans 17 residues. The V gene's germline CDR1 is SGDLS and CDR2 YYNGEE. Trimming left V 4 bases short and J 0 bases short, with 14 bases between. The CDR3 spells CASSTETPTSGANVLTF. DNA of the CDR3: TGTGCCAGCAGCACAGAGACTCCAACCTCTGGGGCCAACGTCCTGACTTTC.

The chain recombines TRBV6-5 with TRBJ2-4; D may correspond to TRBD1 or TRBD2 (5 bases each). Trimming removed 7 bases from V and 1 base from J, with 11 bases in between. The CDR3 consists of 14 residues. Germline V gene lookup returns CDR1 MNHEY and CDR2 SVGAGI. The CDR3 spells CASKGRDAKNIQYF. Written as DNA, the CDR3 is TGTGCCAGCAAAGGCAGGGACGCCAAAAACATTCAGTACTTC.

This chain uses TRBV9 with TRBJ1-1; D remains unclear. Germline assignment: CDR1 SGDLS and CDR2 YYNGEE. V lost 5 bases to trimming and J lost 1 base, with 6 bases between them. The CDR3 contains 12 residues. CDR3 nucleotides: TGTGCCAGCAGTGAATGGAACACTGAAGCTTTCTTT. This codes for CASSEWNTEAFF.

The chain couples TRBV3-1 to TRBJ2-1; D assignment may be TRBD1 or TRBD2 (5 bases each). CDR3 length: 13 amino acids. V lost 0 bases, J lost 7 bases, and 7 bases lay in between. From germline, CDR1 is LGHDT and CDR2 YNNKEL (reference sequence). CDR3 sequence (DNA): TGTGCCAGCAGCCAAGATGGGGGTAATGAGCAGTTCTTC. The encoded protein is CASSQDGGNEQFF.

This chain joins TRBV3-1 and TRBJ2-3; 9 bases line up with TRBD2. The length of the CDR3 is 15 residues. J was trimmed by 1 base and V by 3 bases; bases with no gene match: 2. Looked up from germline, CDR1 is LGHDT and CDR2 is YNNKEL (reference sequence). CDR3 loop: CASSHASGGTDTQYF. The CDR3 DNA is TGTGCCAGCAGCCATGCTAGCGGGGGCACAGATACGCAGTATTTT.

V and J are TRBV27 and TRBJ1-1, with 9 bases matching TRBD1. This CDR3 has 18 residues. Germline V gene sequence: CDR1 MNHEY, CDR2 SMNVEV (reference sequence). V dropped 3 bases and J dropped 0; count of bases not matched to a gene: 11. In nucleotides, the CDR3 is TGTGCCAGCAGTTTCCTGCTCCCGGGACAGGGAGTGAACACTGAAGCTTTCTTT. This codes for CASSFLLPGQGVNTEAFF.

J is TRBJ1-1 and V is TRBV27; D gene uncertain. Trimming removed 7 bases from V and 1 base from J, with 4 bases in between. The CDR3 consists of 11 residues. CDR1 and CDR2 (germline): MNHEY, SMNVEV (reference sequence). This CDR3 reads CASTKNTEAFF. The CDR3 coding sequence is TGTGCCAGCACCAAGAACACTGAAGCTTTCTTT.